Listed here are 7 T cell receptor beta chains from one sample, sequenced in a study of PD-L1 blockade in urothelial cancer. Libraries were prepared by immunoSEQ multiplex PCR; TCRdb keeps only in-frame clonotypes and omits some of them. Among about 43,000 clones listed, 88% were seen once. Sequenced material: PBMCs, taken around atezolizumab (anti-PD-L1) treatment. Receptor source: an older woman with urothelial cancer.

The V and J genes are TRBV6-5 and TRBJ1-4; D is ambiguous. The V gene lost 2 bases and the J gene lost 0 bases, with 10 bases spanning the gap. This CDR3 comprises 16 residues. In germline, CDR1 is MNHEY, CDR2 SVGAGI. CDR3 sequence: CASSYRPGATNEKLFF. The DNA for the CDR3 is TGTGCCAGCAGTTACCGGCCCGGAGCAACTAATGAAAAACTGTTTTTT.

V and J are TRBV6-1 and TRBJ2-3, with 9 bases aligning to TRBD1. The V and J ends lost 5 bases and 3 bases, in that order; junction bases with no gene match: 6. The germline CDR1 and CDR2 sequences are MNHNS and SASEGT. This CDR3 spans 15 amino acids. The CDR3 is CASSSGTGLTDTQYF. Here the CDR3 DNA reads TGTGCCAGCAGTTCCGGGACAGGGCTTACAGATACGCAGTATTTT.

The CDR3: CAISEYDRGATEAFF. For the CDR3, the DNA is TGTGCCATCAGTGAGTACGACAGGGGTGCCACTGAAGCTTTCTTT. The gene calls are TRBV10-3 and TRBJ1-1, with 8 bases aligning to TRBD1. V lost 1 base, J lost 4 bases, and 5 bases stayed unmatched. The length of the CDR3 is 15 residues. Germline CDR1 ENHRY, CDR2 SYGVKD.

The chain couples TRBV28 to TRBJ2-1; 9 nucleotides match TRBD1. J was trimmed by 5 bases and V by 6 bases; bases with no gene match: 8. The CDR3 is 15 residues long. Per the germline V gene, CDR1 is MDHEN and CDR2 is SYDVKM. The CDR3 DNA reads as TGTGCCAGCAGACTCCGGGACAGGGAGGACAATGAGCAGTTCTTC. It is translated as CASRLRDREDNEQFF.

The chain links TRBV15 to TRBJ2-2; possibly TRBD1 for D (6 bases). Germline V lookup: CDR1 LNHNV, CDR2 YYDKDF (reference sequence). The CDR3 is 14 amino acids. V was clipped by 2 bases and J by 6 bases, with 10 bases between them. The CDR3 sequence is CATSRSTGPGELFF. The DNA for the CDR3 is TGTGCCACCAGCAGATCAACAGGGCCCGGGGAGCTGTTTTTT.

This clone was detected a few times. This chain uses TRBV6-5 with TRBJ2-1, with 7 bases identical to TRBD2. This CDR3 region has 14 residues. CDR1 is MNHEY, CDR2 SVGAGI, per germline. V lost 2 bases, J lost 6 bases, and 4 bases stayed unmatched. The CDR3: CASSYPTSSNEQFF. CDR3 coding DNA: TGTGCCAGCAGTTACCCGACTAGCTCCAATGAGCAGTTCTTC.

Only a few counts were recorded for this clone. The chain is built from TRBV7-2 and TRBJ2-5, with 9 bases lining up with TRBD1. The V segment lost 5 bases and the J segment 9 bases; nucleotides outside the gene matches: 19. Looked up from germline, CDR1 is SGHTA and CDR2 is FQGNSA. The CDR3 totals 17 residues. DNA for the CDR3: TGTGCCAGCAGCGCCCTTAGCTGGGGACAGGGTGAGAGGGCCCAGTACTTC. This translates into CASSALSWGQGERAQYF.